Below, 5 T cell receptor beta chains from the same sample are listed, as sequenced in a study of shared clonotypes between healthy human individuals. The naive CD8 population came from CD45RO-negative cells selected for CCR7, without terminally differentiated effector memory CD45RA+ cells. The repertoire was sequenced with immunoSEQ multiplex PCR; TCRdb's copy has only in-frame clones and lacks some. The repertoire has about 2.1 million clones, 90% to 95% of them found once; the top ten carry more than 1.5%. Source material: naive CD8+ T cells from PBMCs. The receptors originated from a man aged 18 to 30 in good health. Some clones in this sample may be carry-over from other donors' samples.

The genes are TRBV5-8 and TRBJ2-7; D is possibly TRBD2 (6 bases). The V gene's germline CDR1 is SGHTS and CDR2 YDEGEE. This CDR3 has 15 residues. V lost 4 bases to trimming and J lost 2 bases, with 16 bases between them. The CDR3 here is CASSIIRLVAYEQYF. The CDR3 region has the DNA TGTGCCAGCAGCATTATCCGACTAGTTGCCTACGAGCAGTACTTC.

V and J are TRBV7-2 and TRBJ2-7; D gene uncertain. The CDR3 has 14 residues. Germline CDR1 reads SGHTA; CDR2 reads FQGNSA. V was pared by 7 bases and J by 5 bases, with 18 bases between. The CDR3 here is CASTPFGFWDEQYF. The CDR3 DNA follows: TGTGCCAGCACCCCTTTTGGGTTCTGGGACGAGCAGTACTTC.

The V and J genes are TRBV27 and TRBJ2-2, with D perhaps matching TRBD1 (6 bases). Germline CDR1 is MNHEY and CDR2 is SMNVEV (reference sequence). This CDR3 spans 12 amino acids. V shed 8 bases and J shed 6 bases, with 10 bases lying between them. The CDR3 sequence: CASGQGPGELFF. DNA of the CDR3: TGTGCCAGCGGTCAGGGGCCCGGGGAGCTGTTTTTT.

The genes are TRBV6-1 and TRBJ2-3; D remains unclear. Germline values: CDR1 MNHNS, CDR2 SASEGT. V dropped 5 bases and J dropped 2 bases, with 8 bases sitting between them. This CDR3 spans 13 amino acids. CDR3 coding DNA: TGTGCCAGCAGTTGGCGGACCACAGATACGCAGTATTTT. As protein: CASSWRTTDTQYF.

This clone was recorded only once. The chain uses TRBV7-8 and TRBJ1-1; a weak D match, TRBD1 (5 bases). The V and J ends lost 3 bases and 8 bases respectively, with 10 bases between them. This CDR3 comprises 12 residues. Germline CDR1 reads SGHVS; CDR2 reads FQNEAQ. CDR3 region: CASSFARGEAFF. In DNA form, the CDR3 reads TGTGCCAGCAGCTTCGCTCGGGGCGAAGCTTTCTTT.